Described below is a single T cell receptor beta chain sequence and its context. A second PCR, run for about 7 to 11 cycles, used a sample-barcoded 5' primer plus a J-beta primer mix. TCRdb reprocessed the 5' RACE reads with MiXCR, giving one entry per CDR3 protein. In the table there are about 640,000 distinct CDR3 sequences, around three fifths of which are singletons. CDR1 and CDR2 (germline): MNHNS, SASEGT. Trimming took off 7 bases at V and 11 bases at J, with 20 bases between the two ends. The CDR3 is made up of 13 amino acids. The data were obtained in a study of blood T cells in healthy people across ages.

This clonotype was obtained from a man aged 55 to 70 in good health. Sequencing input: blood. The rearrangement links TRBV6-1 to TRBJ1-2, with a weak D call TRBD1 (5 bases). Written as DNA, the CDR3 is TGTGCCAGCACCCCGACAGTCGGCACGGGGTACACCTTC. Protein: CASTPTVGTGYTF.